This T cell receptor beta chain was retrieved from a study of T cells in Graves' hyperthyroidism and ophthalmopathy. TCR beta CDR3 sequences were amplified from RNA transcripts. RT-PCR in the first round (using the HTBI primer set) targeted the TCR CDR3. TCRdb fed the multiplex PCR reads into MiXCR, producing one record per CDR3 protein. Of about 95,000 distinct CDR3 sequences listed, around 40% are singletons. Hyperthyroidism was newly diagnosed in patients aged 18 to 65 (duration under 2 months). Findings and limits, study-wide: Most thyroid-expanded clonotypes above 0.001 were also found in blood.

This clonotype was observed a single time. Its specificity is not known. Sequencing was performed on peripheral blood or thyroid tissue (not recorded which). This clonotype was obtained from a woman in her thirties with Graves' hyperthyroidism.

The CDR3 DNA follows: TGTGCCAGCAGCCCGGGCGGGACAGGGGGCGGTGAAAAACTGTTTTTT. This translates into CASSPGGTGGGEKLFF. The rearrangement joins TRBV7-3 to TRBJ1-4; 12 bases map to TRBD1. From germline, CDR1 is SGHTA and CDR2 FQGTGA. There are 16 residues in the CDR3. The V gene end was trimmed by 5 bases and the J gene end by 7 bases; junction bases not matched to a gene: 8.